Below, 2 T cell receptor beta chains from the same sample are listed, as sequenced in a study of cytomegalovirus exposure and HLA in healthy donors. PCR amplification relied on 60 Vbeta primers (plus 13 Jbeta primers). Using immunoSEQ multiplex PCR, the repertoire was profiled, and TCRdb retains in-frame clones only, with some absent. The repertoire includes about 57,000 clones, roughly 80% of them detected once, and 4.3% sits in the top ten. Sequenced sample: PBMCs. The receptors originated from a young man in good health and CMV-seronegative.

This clone was recorded once. The chain is built from TRBV4-3 and TRBJ2-5; 7 bases match TRBD2. CDR1 LGHNA and CDR2 YSLEER come from the germline V gene. Trimming removed 4 bases from V and 5 bases from J; junction bases left unmatched: 4. The CDR3 has 13 residues. This CDR3 reads CASSPGGWETQYF. CDR3 nucleotides: TGCGCCAGCAGCCCCGGGGGGTGGGAGACCCAGTACTTC.

V gene TRBV27 combines with J gene TRBJ1-5, with 7 bases identical to TRBD1. The CDR3 is made up of 13 amino acids. Per the germline V gene, CDR1 is MNHEY and CDR2 is SMNVEV (reference sequence). With 5 bases clipped from V and 4 bases from J, the junction kept 2 bases outside the gene matches. CDR3 loop: CASSLQGNQPQHF. The CDR3 DNA follows: TGTGCCAGCAGTCTACAGGGGAATCAGCCCCAGCATTTT.